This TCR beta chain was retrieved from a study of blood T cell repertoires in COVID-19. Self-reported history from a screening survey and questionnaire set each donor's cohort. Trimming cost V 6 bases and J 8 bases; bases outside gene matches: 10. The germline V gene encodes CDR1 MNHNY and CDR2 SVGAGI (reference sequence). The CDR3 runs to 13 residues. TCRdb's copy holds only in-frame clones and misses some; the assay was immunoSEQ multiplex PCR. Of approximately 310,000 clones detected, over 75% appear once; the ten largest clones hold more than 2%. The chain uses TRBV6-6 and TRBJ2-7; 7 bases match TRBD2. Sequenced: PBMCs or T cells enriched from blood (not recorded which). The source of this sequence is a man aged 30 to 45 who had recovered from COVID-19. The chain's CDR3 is CASSQGLGGKQYF. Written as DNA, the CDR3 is TGTGCCAGCAGCCAAGGACTAGGAGGGAAGCAGTACTTC.